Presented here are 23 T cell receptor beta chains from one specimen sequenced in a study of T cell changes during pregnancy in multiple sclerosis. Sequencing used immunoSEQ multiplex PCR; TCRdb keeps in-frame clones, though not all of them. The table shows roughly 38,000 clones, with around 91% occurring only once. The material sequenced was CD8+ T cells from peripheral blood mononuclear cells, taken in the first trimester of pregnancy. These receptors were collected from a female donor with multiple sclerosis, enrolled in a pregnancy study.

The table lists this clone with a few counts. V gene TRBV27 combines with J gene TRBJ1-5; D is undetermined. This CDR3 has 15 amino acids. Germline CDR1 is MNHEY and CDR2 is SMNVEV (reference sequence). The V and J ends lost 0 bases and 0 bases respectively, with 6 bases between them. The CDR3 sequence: CASSLSAASNQPQHF. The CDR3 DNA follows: TGTGCCAGCAGTTTATCGGCGGCTAGCAATCAGCCCCAGCATTTT.

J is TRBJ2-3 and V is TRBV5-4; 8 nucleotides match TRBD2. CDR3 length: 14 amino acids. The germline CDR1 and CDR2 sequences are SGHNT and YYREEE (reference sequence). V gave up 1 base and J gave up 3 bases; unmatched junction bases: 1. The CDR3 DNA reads TGTGCCAGCAGCTTGCGGGGGGGGACAGATACGCAGTATTTT. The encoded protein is CASSLRGGTDTQYF.

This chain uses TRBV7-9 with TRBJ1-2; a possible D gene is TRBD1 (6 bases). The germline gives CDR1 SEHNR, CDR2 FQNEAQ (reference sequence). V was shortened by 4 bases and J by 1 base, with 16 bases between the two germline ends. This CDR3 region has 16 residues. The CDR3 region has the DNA TGTGCCAGCAGCTCAACCCGGACAGCACTTAACTATGGCTACACCTTC. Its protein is CASSSTRTALNYGYTF.

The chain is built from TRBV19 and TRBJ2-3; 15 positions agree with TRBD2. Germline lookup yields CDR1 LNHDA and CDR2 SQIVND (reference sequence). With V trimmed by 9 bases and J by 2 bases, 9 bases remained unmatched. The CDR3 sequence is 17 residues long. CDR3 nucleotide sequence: TGTGCCAGCGATCCCGGGACTAGCGGGGGGATCACAGATACGCAGTATTTT. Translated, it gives CASDPGTSGGITDTQYF.

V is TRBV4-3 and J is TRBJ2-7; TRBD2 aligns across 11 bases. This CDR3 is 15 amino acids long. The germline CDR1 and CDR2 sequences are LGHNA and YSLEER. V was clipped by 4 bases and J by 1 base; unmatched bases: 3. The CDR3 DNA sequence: TGCGCCAGCAGCCTTGGGACTAGCGGTTCCTACGAGCAGTACTTC. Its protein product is CASSLGTSGSYEQYF.

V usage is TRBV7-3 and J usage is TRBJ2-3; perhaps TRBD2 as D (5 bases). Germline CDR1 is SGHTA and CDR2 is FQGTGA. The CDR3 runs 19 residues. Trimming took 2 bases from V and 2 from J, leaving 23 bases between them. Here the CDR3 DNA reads TGTGCCAGCAGCTTACCGGACTCAATAAGGTCGGCAGACACAGATACGCAGTATTTT. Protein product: CASSLPDSIRSADTDTQYF.

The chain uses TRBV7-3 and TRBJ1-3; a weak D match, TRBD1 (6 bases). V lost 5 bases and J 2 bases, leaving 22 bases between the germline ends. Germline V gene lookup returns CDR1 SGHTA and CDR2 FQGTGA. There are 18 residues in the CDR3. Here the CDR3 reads CASSPIRQERGAGNTIYF. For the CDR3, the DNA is TGTGCCAGCAGCCCGATTAGACAGGAAAGGGGAGCTGGAAACACCATATATTTT.

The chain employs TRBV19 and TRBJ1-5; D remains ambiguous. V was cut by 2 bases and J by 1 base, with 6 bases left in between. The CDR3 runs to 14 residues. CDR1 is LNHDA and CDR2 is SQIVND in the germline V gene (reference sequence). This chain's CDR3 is CASSITGSNQPQHF. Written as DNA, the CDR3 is TGTGCCAGTAGTATAACGGGAAGCAATCAGCCCCAGCATTTT.

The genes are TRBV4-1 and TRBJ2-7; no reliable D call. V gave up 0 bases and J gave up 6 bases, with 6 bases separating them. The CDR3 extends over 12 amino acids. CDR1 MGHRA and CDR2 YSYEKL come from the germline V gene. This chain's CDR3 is CASSQDSREQYF. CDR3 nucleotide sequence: TGCGCCAGCAGCCAAGATTCCCGCGAGCAGTACTTC.

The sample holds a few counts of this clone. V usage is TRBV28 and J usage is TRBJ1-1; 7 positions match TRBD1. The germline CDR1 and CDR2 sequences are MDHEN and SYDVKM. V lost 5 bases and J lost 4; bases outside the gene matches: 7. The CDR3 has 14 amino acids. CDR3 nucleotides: TGTGCCAGCAGTACCACGGGACAGTTCACTGAAGCTTTCTTT. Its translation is CASSTTGQFTEAFF.

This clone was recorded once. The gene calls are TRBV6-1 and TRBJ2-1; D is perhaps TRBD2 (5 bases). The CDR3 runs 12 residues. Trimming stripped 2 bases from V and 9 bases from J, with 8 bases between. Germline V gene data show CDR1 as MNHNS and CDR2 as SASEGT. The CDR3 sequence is CASSEWAGEQFF. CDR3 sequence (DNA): TGTGCCAGCAGTGAATGGGCGGGTGAGCAGTTCTTC.

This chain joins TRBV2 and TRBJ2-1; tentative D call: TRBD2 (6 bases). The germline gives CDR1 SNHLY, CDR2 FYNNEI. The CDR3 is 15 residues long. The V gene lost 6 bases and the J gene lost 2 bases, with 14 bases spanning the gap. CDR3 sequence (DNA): TGTGCCAGCAGAGAGGCGGGGCTGGCCTACAATGAGCAGTTCTTC. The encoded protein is CASREAGLAYNEQFF.

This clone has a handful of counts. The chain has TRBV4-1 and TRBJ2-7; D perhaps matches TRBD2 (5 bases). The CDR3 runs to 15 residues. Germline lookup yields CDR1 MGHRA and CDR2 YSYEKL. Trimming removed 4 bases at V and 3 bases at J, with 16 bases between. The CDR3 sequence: CASSLEAVSFYEQYF. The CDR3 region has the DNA TGCGCCAGCAGCCTGGAAGCGGTCTCCTTCTACGAGCAGTACTTC.

CDR3 bases: TGCGCCAGCAGCCGAAGCAGGGGGCGAGGAAACAATGAGCAGTTCTTC. It codes for CASSRSRGRGNNEQFF. V is TRBV4-3 and J is TRBJ2-1; 8 nucleotides align to TRBD1. The CDR3 extends over 16 amino acids. The ends lost 4 bases at V and 5 bases at J; junction bases unmatched: 10. In germline, CDR1 is LGHNA, CDR2 YSLEER.

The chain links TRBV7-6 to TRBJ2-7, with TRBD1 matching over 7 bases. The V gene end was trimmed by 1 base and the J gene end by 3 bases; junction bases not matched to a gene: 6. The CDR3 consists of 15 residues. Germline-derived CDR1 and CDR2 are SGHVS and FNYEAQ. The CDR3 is CASSLEVAGGYEQYF. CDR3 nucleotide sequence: TGTGCCAGCAGCTTAGAAGTGGCAGGGGGCTACGAGCAGTACTTC.

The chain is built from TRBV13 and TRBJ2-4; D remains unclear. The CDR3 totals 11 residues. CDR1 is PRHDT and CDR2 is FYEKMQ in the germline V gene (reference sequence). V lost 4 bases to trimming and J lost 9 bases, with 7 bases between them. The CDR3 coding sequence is TGTGCCAGCAGCTCCGGTCCCATTCAGTACTTC. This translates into CASSSGPIQYF.

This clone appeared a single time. The CDR3: CASSLPTSGGAEQYF. DNA for the CDR3: TGTGCCAGCAGCCTTCCAACTAGCGGGGGGGCTGAGCAGTACTTC. The chain couples TRBV7-8 to TRBJ2-7, with 13 bases matching TRBD2. V gave up 5 bases and J gave up 7 bases; unmatched junction bases: 8. The CDR3 has 15 residues. Germline V CDR1 and CDR2: SGHVS, FQNEAQ.

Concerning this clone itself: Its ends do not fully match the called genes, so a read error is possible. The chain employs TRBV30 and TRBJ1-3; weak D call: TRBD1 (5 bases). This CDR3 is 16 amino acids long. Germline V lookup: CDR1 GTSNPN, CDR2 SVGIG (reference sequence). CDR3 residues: CARRAKGLRTGNTIYF. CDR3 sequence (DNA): TGTGCCCGGAGGGCCAAGGGACTACGTACTGGAAACACCATATATTTT.

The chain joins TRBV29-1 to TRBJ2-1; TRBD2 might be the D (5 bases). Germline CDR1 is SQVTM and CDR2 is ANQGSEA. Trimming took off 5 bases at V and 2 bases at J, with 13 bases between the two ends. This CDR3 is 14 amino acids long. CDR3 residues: CSVPSGDTYNEQFF. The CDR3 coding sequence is TGCAGCGTTCCCAGCGGAGACACCTACAATGAGCAGTTCTTC.

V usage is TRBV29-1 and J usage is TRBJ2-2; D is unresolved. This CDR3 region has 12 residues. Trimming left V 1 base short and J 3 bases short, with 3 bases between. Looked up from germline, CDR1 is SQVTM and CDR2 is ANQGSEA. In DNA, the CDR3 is TGCAGCGTTGAAGTAGACACCGGGGAGCTGTTTTTT. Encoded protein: CSVEVDTGELFF.

CDR3 in amino acids: CASSPGGSSYNEQFF. Written as DNA, the CDR3 is TGTGCCAGCAGCCCCGGGGGGAGCTCCTACAATGAGCAGTTCTTC. The rearrangement joins TRBV9 to TRBJ2-1; TRBD2 agrees at 7 bases. Unmatched junction bases numbered 4, after V lost 4 bases and J lost 0 bases. CDR3 length: 15 residues. CDR1 and CDR2 (germline): SGDLS, YYNGEE.

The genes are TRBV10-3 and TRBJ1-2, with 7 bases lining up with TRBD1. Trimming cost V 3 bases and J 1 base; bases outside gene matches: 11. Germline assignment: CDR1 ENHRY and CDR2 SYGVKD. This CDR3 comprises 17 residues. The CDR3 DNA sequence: TGTGCCATCAGTGATACACAGGGGAGTCCGATTAACTATGGCTACACCTTC. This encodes CAISDTQGSPINYGYTF.

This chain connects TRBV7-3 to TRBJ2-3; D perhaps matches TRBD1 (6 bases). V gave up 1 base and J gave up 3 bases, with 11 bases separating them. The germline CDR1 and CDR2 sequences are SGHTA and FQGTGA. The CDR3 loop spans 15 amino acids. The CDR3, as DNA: TGTGCCAGCAGCTTAAGTGGGGGCTCTACAGATACGCAGTATTTT. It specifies CASSLSGGSTDTQYF.